These 24 T cell receptor beta chains were all obtained from the same sample, sequenced in a study of cytomegalovirus exposure and HLA in healthy donors. Primers for the PCR totalled 60 Vbeta and 13 Jbeta. The method was immunoSEQ multiplex PCR; TCRdb's version includes in-frame clones alone and lacks a portion of them. This table has under 200,000 clones, approximately 72% appearing once. The specimen sequenced was PBMCs. These receptors all come from a female donor in good health and CMV-seronegative.

The chain recombines TRBV5-8 with TRBJ1-5; no clear D. V was cut by 9 bases and J by 4 bases, with 14 bases left in between. Per germline, CDR1 SGHTS and CDR2 YDEGEE. This CDR3 region has 13 residues. In nucleotides, the CDR3 is TGTGCCACCGAACGAACTCGAAATCAGCCCCAGCATTTT. Protein product: CATERTRNQPQHF.

The chain couples TRBV4-3 to TRBJ2-3; the match to TRBD2 covers 9 bases. Germline values: CDR1 LGHNA, CDR2 YSLEER. The CDR3 spans 16 residues. Germline trimming cut 4 bases from V and 2 bases from J; bases unmatched to any gene: 7. CDR3 coding DNA: TGCGCCAGCAGCCGGAGCGGGACTAGCTACACAGATACGCAGTATTTT. Translation: CASSRSGTSYTDTQYF.

The chain uses TRBV7-9 and TRBJ2-3, with TRBD2 as a possible D gene (6 bases). Trimming removed 8 bases at V and 4 bases at J, with 10 bases between. This CDR3 has 12 amino acids. Germline V CDR1 and CDR2: SEHNR, FQNEAQ (reference sequence). Here the CDR3 reads CASPEGADTQYF. The CDR3 DNA sequence: TGTGCCAGCCCGGAGGGAGCAGATACGCAGTATTTT.

The rearrangement links TRBV9 to TRBJ2-3; 10 bases are a match to TRBD2. Germline trimming cut 0 bases from V and 3 bases from J; bases unmatched to any gene: 13. CDR1 and CDR2 (germline): SGDLS, YYNGEE. CDR3 length: 19 amino acids. The CDR3 coding sequence is TGTGCCAGCAGCGTAGCGTCGAGCGGGAGGGCCTTATGGACAGATACGCAGTATTTT. As protein: CASSVASSGRALWTDTQYF.

The genes are TRBV30 and TRBJ2-4, with D possibly matching TRBD1 (6 bases). Germline loops: CDR1 GTSNPN, CDR2 SVGIG (reference sequence). V was shortened by 4 bases and J by 3 bases, with 13 bases between the two germline ends. This CDR3 is built from 14 residues. The CDR3 region is CAWNGGGSKNIQYF. DNA for the CDR3: TGTGCCTGGAATGGGGGCGGCAGCAAAAACATTCAGTACTTC.

The chain uses TRBV11-2 and TRBJ2-7; TRBD1 matches 9 bases. The CDR3 loop spans 14 amino acids. CDR1 and CDR2 from the germline V gene are SGHAT and FQNNGV. V shed 5 bases, J shed 5 bases, and the junction held 7 bases outside the gene matches. The CDR3 region has the DNA TGTGCCAGCAGCCCCGGGACAGGGCGCCACGAGCAGTACTTC. Its protein product is CASSPGTGRHEQYF.

This chain joins TRBV12-5 and TRBJ2-5; D is perhaps TRBD1 (5 bases). Per the germline V gene, CDR1 is LGHNT and CDR2 is FRNRAP. The V and J ends lost 6 bases and 7 bases respectively, with 12 bases between them. The CDR3 has 12 residues. The DNA for the CDR3 is TGTGCTAGTGGACCAAATAGGGGGACCCAGTACTTC. Protein: CASGPNRGTQYF.

This clone has a handful of counts. For the CDR3, the DNA is TGTGCCAGCAGTTACGGAGACAGGGCCTACGAGCAGTACTTC. Translation gives CASSYGDRAYEQYF. The genes are TRBV6-5 and TRBJ2-7, with TRBD1 identical over 7 bases. Germline V gene data show CDR1 as MNHEY and CDR2 as SVGAGI. The CDR3 covers 14 residues. V lost 2 bases to trimming and J lost 2 bases; unmatched junction nucleotides: 3.

As DNA, the CDR3 is TGTGCCAGCAGTTACGGGCAGGGCCTAACCTACGAGCAGTACTTC. This codes for CASSYGQGLTYEQYF. J is TRBJ2-7 and V is TRBV6-5, with D possibly being TRBD1 (5 bases). This CDR3 is 15 amino acids long. Germline CDR1 and CDR2: MNHEY and SVGAGI. Trimming shortened V by 2 bases and J by 2 bases, and 13 bases separated the two germline ends.

The chain's CDR3 is CASTGSPGKAYEQYF. The CDR3 DNA reads as TGTGCCAGCACGGGTTCCCCCGGGAAGGCCTACGAGCAGTACTTC. The V gene is TRBV6-5, the J gene TRBJ2-7; D is possibly TRBD2 (5 bases). Deletions cut 7 bases from V and 2 bases from J, with 18 bases between. The CDR3 loop spans 15 amino acids. The germline V gene has CDR1 MNHEY and CDR2 SVGAGI.

The chain recombines TRBV19 with TRBJ2-7; 11 nucleotides match TRBD1. V was pared by 8 bases and J by 6 bases, with 12 bases of the junction left unmatched. This CDR3 comprises 15 residues. From germline, CDR1 is LNHDA and CDR2 SQIVND (reference sequence). The CDR3 DNA sequence: TGTGCCAGTGGGCGACCGGGACAGGGGGGCGCCGAGCAGTACTTC. Its translation is CASGRPGQGGAEQYF. Supplemented by reference TRBV19 and TRBJ2-7, the full variable domain reads DGGITQSPKYLFRKEGQNVTLSCEQNLNHDAMYWYRQDPGQGLRLIYYSQIVNDFQKGDIAEGYSVSREKKESFPLTVTSAQKNPTAFYLCASGRPGQGGAEQYFGPGTRLTVT.

V gene TRBV28 combines with J gene TRBJ2-1; the match to TRBD2 covers 12 bases. Germline assignment: CDR1 MDHEN and CDR2 SYDVKM. The CDR3 contains 13 residues. Trimming at V came to 8 bases and at J to 7 bases, leaving 3 bases not matched to a gene. The CDR3, as DNA: TGTGCCAGCGGACTAGCGGGAAGGAATGAGCAGTTCTTC. Translation gives CASGLAGRNEQFF.

J is TRBJ2-2 and V is TRBV4-3, with 7 bases fitting TRBD2. V shed 0 bases and J 4 bases; nucleotides not matched to a gene: 8. The CDR3 totals 17 residues. Germline assignment: CDR1 LGHNA and CDR2 YSLEER. CDR3 DNA sequence: TGCGCCAGCAGCCAAGATACGCTAGCGGATAGCACCGGGGAGCTGTTTTTT. This codes for CASSQDTLADSTGELFF.

Only one count was recorded for this clone. Other DNA sequences in this specimen translate into the identical CDR3. The CDR3 sequence is CASGRNRGISGNTIYF. The CDR3 coding sequence is TGTGCTAGTGGAAGAAACAGGGGCATCTCTGGAAACACCATATATTTT. The chain is built from TRBV12-5 and TRBJ1-3, with 7 bases that match TRBD1. V lost 6 bases, J lost 0 bases, and 8 bases stayed unmatched. Per the germline V gene, CDR1 is LGHNT and CDR2 is FRNRAP. The CDR3 runs 16 residues.

The rearrangement joins TRBV6-1 to TRBJ1-6, with D maybe TRBD1 (5 bases). The CDR3 has 18 residues. Germline assignment: CDR1 MNHNS and CDR2 SASEGT. Trimming removed 4 bases at V and 9 bases at J, with 25 bases between. The CDR3 nucleotides are TGTGCCAGCAGTGCCCACCTACTAGTAGCGGGGGGAGGTTCACCCCTCCACTTT. Residues: CASSAHLLVAGGGSPLHF.

The chain carries TRBV29-1 and TRBJ2-5, with TRBD1 identical over 7 bases. Germline V lookup: CDR1 SQVTM, CDR2 ANQGSEA. The CDR3 is made up of 13 amino acids. J gave up 1 base and V 6 bases, and 5 bases lay outside the gene matches. CDR3 sequence: CSVGDRFQETQYF. The CDR3 DNA is TGCAGCGTAGGGGACAGATTCCAAGAGACCCAGTACTTC. Looking up the rest from reference TRBV29-1 and TRBJ2-5 gives the full variable domain: SAVISQKPSRDICQRGTSLTIQCQVDSQVTMMFWYRQQPGQSLTLIATANQGSEATYESGFVIDKFPISRPNLTFSTLTVSNMSPEDSSIYLCSVGDRFQETQYFGPGTRLLVL.

V is TRBV28 and J is TRBJ2-2, with a tentative D call TRBD2 (7 bases). Trimming removed 7 bases from V and 2 bases from J, with 17 bases in between. Germline CDR1 is MDHEN and CDR2 is SYDVKM. The CDR3 sequence is 16 residues long. Here the CDR3 DNA reads TGTGCCAGCACTCTGTGGGGGGGGCTTAACACCGGGGAGCTGTTTTTT. It specifies CASTLWGGLNTGELFF.

This chain connects TRBV7-2 to TRBJ1-1; no clear D gene. V was shortened by 5 bases and J by 2 bases, with 9 bases between the two germline ends. Per germline, CDR1 SGHTA and CDR2 FQGNSA. The CDR3 contains 13 residues. This CDR3 reads CASSRTLNTEAFF. The CDR3 DNA sequence: TGTGCCAGCAGCCGAACCCTAAACACTGAAGCTTTCTTT.

The chain uses TRBV29-1 and TRBJ1-1; TRBD1 aligns across 10 bases. The CDR3 sequence is 13 residues long. The V gene end was trimmed by 8 bases and the J gene end by 4 bases; junction bases not matched to a gene: 7. The germline V gene has CDR1 SQVTM and CDR2 ANQGSEA. CDR3 sequence reads: CSTRTGGITEAFF. The CDR3 DNA reads as TGCAGCACACGGACAGGGGGGATCACTGAAGCTTTCTTT.

The genes are TRBV19 and TRBJ1-4; D gene ambiguous. Trimming cost V 0 bases and J 8 bases, with 10 bases left between them. In germline, CDR1 is LNHDA, CDR2 SQIVND (reference sequence). The CDR3 runs to 14 residues. CDR3 nucleotides: TGTGCCAGTAGTATAGAACCGGTTTTGGAAAAACTGTTTTTT. Encoded protein: CASSIEPVLEKLFF.

The chain recombines TRBV28 with TRBJ1-2; D uncertain. CDR1 and CDR2 from the germline V gene are MDHEN and SYDVKM. There are 12 residues in the CDR3. V was trimmed by 3 bases and J by 6 bases, leaving 8 bases between them. CDR3 protein: CASSLRSHGYTF. CDR3 nucleotides: TGTGCCAGCAGTTTGCGGAGCCATGGCTACACCTTC.

The chain combines TRBV5-5 with TRBJ1-4, with D hard to call. Trimming left V 1 base short and J 0 bases short, with 13 bases between. The CDR3 runs 17 residues. CDR1 is SGHKS and CDR2 is YYEKEE in the germline V gene (reference sequence). The CDR3 spells CASSLFLNGATNEKLFF. CDR3 in DNA: TGTGCCAGCAGCTTGTTCCTAAACGGAGCAACTAATGAAAAACTGTTTTTT.

The chain uses TRBV27 and TRBJ2-1, with 8 positions matching TRBD2. Trimming removed 3 bases from V and 7 bases from J; junction bases left unmatched: 8. The germline V gene encodes CDR1 MNHEY and CDR2 SMNVEV (reference sequence). The CDR3 length is 15 residues. In DNA, the CDR3 is TGTGCCAGCAGTTTGTTCAGCGGGGGTAGGAATGAGCAGTTCTTC. Its translation is CASSLFSGGRNEQFF.

The chain employs TRBV6-6 and TRBJ1-1; D is uncertain. Germline values: CDR1 MNHNY, CDR2 SVGAGI (reference sequence). V lost 4 bases, J lost 4 bases, and 7 bases lay in between. CDR3 length: 12 residues. The CDR3 coding sequence is TGTGCCAGCAGTTCTCTCGGCACTGAAGCTTTCTTT. Translation gives CASSSLGTEAFF.